Shown below are 29 T cell receptor beta chains from a single sample sequenced in a study of T cell repertoires and HLA-DP antigens. Clones were sequenced by immunoSEQ multiplex PCR, and TCRdb holds only the in-frame ones, with some missing. Of approximately 110,000 clones in the sample, 80% to 95% are singletons; the top ten hold around 0.3%. Their target antigens are unknown. The sample consisted of CD4+ T cells from PBMCs. The receptors come from a woman aged 18-29 years in good health and CMV-seronegative.

This clone has only a few counts. The V gene is TRBV11-3, the J gene TRBJ2-5, with D tentatively TRBD1 (6 bases). Germline-derived CDR1 and CDR2 are SGHNT and YENEEA. Trimming removed 5 bases from V and 4 bases from J, with 14 bases in between. The CDR3 length is 14 residues. CDR3 protein: CASSPDWGPETQYF. The DNA for the CDR3 is TGTGCCAGCAGCCCGGACTGGGGGCCAGAGACCCAGTACTTC.

This clone showed up just once. The chain recombines TRBV6-5 with TRBJ2-3; D gene ambiguous. CDR3 length: 15 amino acids. V shed 6 bases and J shed 0 bases, with 13 bases lying between them. Germline CDR1 MNHEY, CDR2 SVGAGI. CDR3 nucleotide sequence: TGTGCCAGCAGGCGACTTCAAGGGAGCACAGATACGCAGTATTTT. Translated: CASRRLQGSTDTQYF.

J is TRBJ2-5 and V is TRBV15, with 7 bases matching TRBD2. CDR1 is LNHNV, CDR2 YYDKDF, per germline (reference sequence). V lost 1 base, J lost 5 bases, and 4 bases stayed unmatched. The CDR3 is 14 residues long. CDR3 in amino acids: CATSRVSGIETQYF. The CDR3 DNA sequence: TGTGCCACCAGCAGAGTCAGCGGGATCGAGACCCAGTACTTC.

This chain connects TRBV29-1 to TRBJ1-2; D remains ambiguous. Per germline, CDR1 SQVTM and CDR2 ANQGSEA. The V gene lost 1 base and the J gene lost 0 bases, with 3 bases spanning the gap. The CDR3 extends over 12 amino acids. In DNA form, the CDR3 reads TGCAGCGTTGAAGTGGCTAACTATGGCTACACCTTC. Amino acid sequence: CSVEVANYGYTF. Complete variable domain (other parts from reference TRBV29-1 and TRBJ1-2): SAVISQKPSRDICQRGTSLTIQCQVDSQVTMMFWYRQQPGQSLTLIATANQGSEATYESGFVIDKFPISRPNLTFSTLTVSNMSPEDSSIYLCSVEVANYGYTFGSGTRLTVV.

The V and J genes are TRBV18 and TRBJ1-2; possibly TRBD1 for D (6 bases). This CDR3 contains 14 residues. Germline CDR1 reads KGHSH; CDR2 reads LQKENI. The germline V and J ends were trimmed by 3 bases and 4 bases, with 12 bases remaining between them. CDR3 nucleotide sequence: TGTGCCAGCTCACCTCAGGGGAGCCCCTATGGCTACACCTTC. Protein product: CASSPQGSPYGYTF.

The chain links TRBV30 to TRBJ2-5; TRBD1 aligns across 7 bases. Germline V gene sequence: CDR1 GTSNPN, CDR2 SVGIG (reference sequence). V gave up 3 bases and J gave up 0 bases; unmatched junction bases: 7. The CDR3 is 15 amino acids. The CDR3 sequence is CAWSRGQRDQETQYF. CDR3 bases: TGTGCCTGGAGCAGGGGACAGAGGGACCAAGAGACCCAGTACTTC.

The chain uses TRBV6-6 and TRBJ1-2; D gene unclear. The germline V gene has CDR1 MNHNY and CDR2 SVGAGI (reference sequence). CDR3 length: 13 amino acids. The ends were cut back, 6 bases at V and 3 bases at J, with 11 bases in the middle. CDR3 nucleotide sequence: TGTGCCAGCAGACCGGCCGAGGACTATGGCTACACCTTC. The encoded protein is CASRPAEDYGYTF.

V gene TRBV7-9 combines with J gene TRBJ1-5, with no clear D. The CDR3 has 15 amino acids. CDR1 SEHNR and CDR2 FQNEAQ come from the germline V gene (reference sequence). Trimming pared 3 bases from V and 0 bases from J, leaving 9 bases between. The CDR3 spells CASSFAEDSNQPQHF. CDR3 nucleotide sequence: TGTGCCAGCAGCTTTGCGGAGGATAGCAATCAGCCCCAGCATTTT.

This chain uses TRBV19 with TRBJ1-5; a weak D match, TRBD1 (5 bases). The V and J ends lost 0 bases and 0 bases respectively, with 15 bases between them. Germline values: CDR1 LNHDA, CDR2 SQIVND (reference sequence). The CDR3 runs to 18 residues. The CDR3 nucleotides read TGTGCCAGTAGTATAGAGGCAGGGATACTTGATAGCAATCAGCCCCAGCATTTT. This sequence encodes CASSIEAGILDSNQPQHF.

This chain joins TRBV5-4 and TRBJ1-2; perhaps TRBD1 as D (6 bases). This CDR3 comprises 14 residues. V shed 1 base and J shed 4 bases, with 11 bases lying between them. CDR1 is SGHNT and CDR2 is YYREEE in the germline V gene (reference sequence). CDR3 bases: TGTGCCAGCAGCTTGAAGGGGGGAGGCTATGGCTACACCTTC. Residues: CASSLKGGGYGYTF. Full variable domain (remainder filled in from reference TRBV5-4 and TRBJ1-2): ETGVTQSPTHLIKTRGQQVTLRCSSQSGHNTVSWYQQALGQGPQFIFQYYREEENGRGNFPPRFSGLQFPNYSSELNVNALELDDSALYLCASSLKGGGYGYTFGSGTRLTVV.

The J gene is TRBJ2-7, the V gene TRBV28; the match to TRBD1 covers 10 bases. Germline V gene lookup returns CDR1 MDHEN and CDR2 SYDVKM. The CDR3 consists of 14 residues. V shed 6 bases, J shed 1 base, and the junction held 3 bases outside the gene matches. The CDR3 loop is CASRMGQGSYEQYF. DNA of the CDR3: TGTGCCAGCAGGATGGGACAGGGGTCCTACGAGCAGTACTTC.

This chain uses TRBV18 with TRBJ2-2, with 11 bases identical to TRBD2. The CDR3 contains 18 residues. CDR1 KGHSH and CDR2 LQKENI come from the germline V gene. With V trimmed by 1 base and J by 3 bases, 7 bases remained unmatched. CDR3 loop: CASSPRSSGRIDTGELFF. CDR3 sequence (DNA): TGTGCCAGCTCACCACGCTCTAGCGGGAGGATCGACACCGGGGAGCTGTTTTTT.

The chain has TRBV5-5 and TRBJ1-4; D possibly corresponds to TRBD1 (5 bases). Germline-derived CDR1 and CDR2 are SGHKS and YYEKEE (reference sequence). The CDR3 covers 15 residues. Deletions cut 0 bases from V and 7 bases from J, with 13 bases between. This CDR3 is CASSLAAQEGEKLFF. CDR3 nucleotide sequence: TGTGCCAGCAGCTTGGCCGCACAGGAGGGTGAAAAACTGTTTTTT.

The rearrangement links TRBV11-1 to TRBJ2-7, with TRBD2 as a possible D gene (6 bases). Trimming pared 1 base from V and 3 bases from J, leaving 10 bases between. The length of the CDR3 is 14 residues. Germline-derived CDR1 and CDR2 are SGHAT and FQDESV (reference sequence). The DNA for the CDR3 is TGTGCCAGCAGCTTAGGGCCGGGGGTCTACGAGCAGTACTTC. Protein sequence: CASSLGPGVYEQYF.

The rearrangement uses TRBV21-1 and TRBJ1-2. TRBV21-1 is a pseudogene. CDR3 size: 15 residues. This chain's CDR3 is CASSRLREGASGYTF. CDR3 bases: TGTGCCAGCAGCAGACTCAGGGAAGGAGCTAGCGGCTACACCTTC.

CDR3 bases: TGTGCCATCAGTGAGTACGTGGGTCCCACTGAAGCTTTCTTT. Protein: CAISEYVGPTEAFF. This chain joins TRBV10-3 and TRBJ1-1; D ambiguous. This CDR3 has 14 residues. With 1 base removed from V and 4 bases from J, the gap between germline ends came to 10 bases. The V gene's germline CDR1 is ENHRY and CDR2 SYGVKD.

This clone was detected once. J is TRBJ2-7 and V is TRBV12-5; D possibly corresponds to TRBD2 (5 bases). This CDR3 has 13 residues. V shed 1 base and J shed 3 bases, with 7 bases lying between them. Germline V gene sequence: CDR1 LGHNT, CDR2 FRNRAP. The CDR3 nucleotides read TGTGCTAGTGGTTTGGGTGGAGGCTACGAGCAGTACTTC. Translating gives CASGLGGGYEQYF. The full variable domain, rest sourced from reference TRBV12-5 and TRBJ2-7, is DARVTQTPRHKVTEMGQEVTMRCQPILGHNTVFWYRQTMMQGLELLAYFRNRAPLDDSGMPKDRFSAEMPDATLATLKIQPSEPRDSAVYFCASGLGGGYEQYFGPGTRLTVT.

The rearrangement uses TRBV7-8 and TRBJ2-2; D might be TRBD2 (5 bases). The CDR3 has 15 amino acids. V shed 3 bases and J shed 6 bases, with 14 bases lying between them. Germline-derived CDR1 and CDR2 are SGHVS and FQNEAQ. Written as DNA, the CDR3 is TGTGCCAGCAGCTTTTCTAGCCACCGGGCCGGGGAGCTGTTTTTT. It codes for CASSFSSHRAGELFF.

The chain joins TRBV5-1 to TRBJ1-2; D possibly corresponds to TRBD1 (5 bases). CDR3 size: 16 residues. CDR1 is SGHRS, CDR2 YFSETQ, per germline. V lost 4 bases and J 5 bases, leaving 21 bases between the germline ends. As DNA, the CDR3 is TGCGCCAGCAGCCGGGCCGGAGGGACCGAGATTTATGGCTACACCTTC. Its protein is CASSRAGGTEIYGYTF.

The chain links TRBV29-1 to TRBJ1-1; 7 nucleotides line up with TRBD1. The J segment lost 4 bases and the V segment lost 3 bases, leaving 11 bases of the junction unmatched. Germline-derived CDR1 and CDR2 are SQVTM and ANQGSEA. The CDR3 totals 15 residues. CDR3 in amino acids: CSVDPKGQFGTEAFF. The CDR3 coding sequence is TGCAGCGTTGACCCTAAGGGACAGTTCGGCACTGAAGCTTTCTTT.

This chain uses TRBV28 with TRBJ1-1, with TRBD1 as a possible D gene (5 bases). The ends were cut back, 2 bases at V and 0 bases at J, with 10 bases in the middle. From germline, CDR1 is MDHEN and CDR2 SYDVKM. This CDR3 comprises 15 residues. The DNA of the CDR3 is TGTGCCAGCAGTTTAGACAGCAGTATGAACACTGAAGCTTTCTTT. Residues: CASSLDSSMNTEAFF.

This clone has just one count. The J gene is TRBJ2-2, the V gene TRBV4-1; D is undetermined. The CDR3 spans 15 residues. From germline, CDR1 is MGHRA and CDR2 YSYEKL. V lost 1 base and J lost 4, with 10 bases in between. The chain's CDR3 is CASSQGYRGTGELFF. The CDR3 DNA reads as TGCGCCAGCAGCCAAGGTTATAGAGGCACCGGGGAGCTGTTTTTT.

The V and J genes are TRBV5-4 and TRBJ2-7; 11 bases line up with TRBD2. From germline, CDR1 is SGHNT and CDR2 YYREEE (reference sequence). This CDR3 region has 17 residues. With V trimmed by 4 bases and J by 6 bases, 15 bases remained unmatched. As DNA, the CDR3 is TGTGCCAGCAGCCCGAGTCCGAGCACTAGCGGGAGTGGCGAGCAGTACTTC. It specifies CASSPSPSTSGSGEQYF. Full variable domain (remainder filled in from reference TRBV5-4 and TRBJ2-7): ETGVTQSPTHLIKTRGQQVTLRCSSQSGHNTVSWYQQALGQGPQFIFQYYREEENGRGNFPPRFSGLQFPNYSSELNVNALELDDSALYLCASSPSPSTSGSGEQYFGPGTRLTVT.

The V gene is TRBV5-1, the J gene TRBJ2-3, with TRBD2 identical over 7 bases. Trimming removed 0 bases from V and 0 bases from J; junction bases left unmatched: 7. CDR3 size: 17 residues. The germline V gene has CDR1 SGHRS and CDR2 YFSETQ. DNA of the CDR3: TGCGCCAGCAGCTTGGGTCTTCAGCGGGGCAGCACAGATACGCAGTATTTT. Its protein product is CASSLGLQRGSTDTQYF.

The chain is built from TRBV28 and TRBJ1-5; 7 bases map to TRBD1. The V gene end was trimmed by 5 bases and the J gene end by 6 bases; junction bases not matched to a gene: 10. This CDR3 is 15 amino acids long. CDR1 and CDR2 (germline): MDHEN, SYDVKM. CDR3 bases: TGTGCCAGCAGTCTGACAGGGCTTATTGTTCAGCCCCAGCATTTT. It specifies CASSLTGLIVQPQHF.

V and J are TRBV28 and TRBJ1-5, with 7 bases matching TRBD1. This CDR3 comprises 15 residues. The trim removed 7 bases at V and 6 bases at J, leaving 12 bases unmatched. Germline V CDR1 and CDR2: MDHEN, SYDVKM. DNA for the CDR3: TGTGCCAGCAAAGGGGGAGACAGGGAGGCTCAGCCCCAGCATTTT. This sequence encodes CASKGGDREAQPQHF.

This chain connects TRBV19 to TRBJ2-7, with 9 nucleotides matching TRBD1. Germline loops: CDR1 LNHDA, CDR2 SQIVND (reference sequence). This CDR3 comprises 14 residues. The V segment lost 5 bases and the J segment 5 bases; nucleotides outside the gene matches: 7. The CDR3 DNA reads TGTGCCAGTAGTGCCAGGGACAGGGCGGACGAGCAGTACTTC. Protein product: CASSARDRADEQYF.

This rearrangement joins TRBV5-6 to TRBJ1-2, with a weak D call TRBD1 (6 bases). Germline-derived CDR1 and CDR2 are SGHDT and YYEEEE. The CDR3 runs 15 residues. V dropped 4 bases and J dropped 5 bases, with 18 bases sitting between them. The CDR3 reads CASSIPDSSLYGYTF. As DNA, the CDR3 is TGTGCCAGCAGCATACCGGACAGTTCCCTTTATGGCTACACCTTC. The full variable domain, rest sourced from reference TRBV5-6 and TRBJ1-2, is DAGVTQSPTHLIKTRGQQVTLRCSPKSGHDTVSWYQQALGQGPQFIFQYYEEEERQRGNFPDRFSGHQFPNYSSELNVNALLLGDSALYLCASSIPDSSLYGYTFGSGTRLTVV.

The genes are TRBV5-4 and TRBJ2-1, with D perhaps given as TRBD1 or TRBD2 (5 bases each). V was pared by 8 bases and J by 6 bases, with 18 bases between. CDR3 size: 14 residues. Germline V CDR1 and CDR2: SGHNT, YYREEE (reference sequence). CDR3 protein: CASLRDLGVNEQFF. In DNA, the CDR3 is TGTGCCAGTCTCCGGGACCTAGGGGTCAATGAGCAGTTCTTC.